This entry concerns a single T cell receptor beta chain. Its antigen is still unknown. Within one base of it there is no much larger clone, and no base qualities were kept. V ends up 6 bases short and J 5 bases short, with an unmatched junction base count of 6. The CDR3 covers 14 residues, taking in both the cysteine and the phenylalanine. The only DNA kept is the CDR3, 42 bases in frame from the first base. Reading the germline V gene gives CDR1 MNHEY and CDR2 SVGAGI. The data originate from a study of control samples from healthy donors and cancer patients (TCRdb year 2020). To prepare the library, the immunoSEQ multiplex PCR assay was applied. Held by TCRdb, this immuneACCESS table contains in-frame sequences only and omits some clones. Under half of the omission traces to an unresolved V gene where checked; the cause of the rest is unknown. The table for this sample lists some 200,000 clones; 91% of them were counted only once. Less than 1.6% of the sample rests with the top ten.

Source material: blood. The sequence was collected from a woman aged 30 to 39 in good health. This chain joins TRBV6-5 to TRBJ1-5, with 8 bases aligning to TRBD1. CDR3 region: CASSRTGSHQPQHF. The sequenced DNA is TGTGCCAGCAGCCGGACAGGGTCTCATCAGCCCCAGCATTTT.